This T cell receptor (beta chain) was documented in a study of T-cell reconstitution after alpha-beta-depleted transplantation in children. A TCRbeta library incorporating unique molecular identifiers was prepared. Each CDR3 protein is one row after TCRdb ran MiXCR on the PCR reads. Of approximately 430,000 distinct CDR3 sequences listed, roughly 16% are singletons. General study findings and limits: Alpha-beta T cells about two months after transplant reportedly derived from several hundred expanded graft clones. T-cell counts and diversity were attributed mostly to newly produced T cells one year after transplant. For some patients, TCRbeta diversity was high at day 60 because of recipient T cells and thymic progenitors that survived.

Deletions cut 5 bases from V and 4 bases from J, with 17 bases between. CDR1 and CDR2 from the germline V gene are SEHNR and FQNEAQ (reference sequence). This CDR3 contains 15 residues. This clonotype was seen more than once but under ten times. The antigen is not known. The sample in question was PBMCs, mostly from graft donor cells, obtained 360 days after TCRalphabeta/CD19-depleted stem cell transplant. This TCR derives from a boy in the first two years of life who had a stem cell transplant for Wiskott-Aldrich syndrome, so the T cells may come from the graft donor. The V and J genes are TRBV7-9 and TRBJ1-1; the D gene is possibly TRBD1 (6 bases). The CDR3 sequence: CASSPLGRGATEAFF. The CDR3 bases are TGTGCCAGCAGCCCCCTTGGCCGGGGGGCCACTGAAGCTTTCTTT.